This T cell receptor (beta chain) is from a study of Graves' ophthalmopathy and Graves' hyperthyroidism. Beta-chain TCR CDR3 regions were amplified from RNA transcripts. Investigators did first-round RT-PCR with HTBI primers, then second-round multiplex PCR. TCRdb re-derived calls from the multiplex PCR reads in MiXCR, one entry per CDR3 protein. This sample carries roughly 220,000 distinct CDR3 sequences, around 42% of them seen once, and the ten largest clones take roughly half. Orbital computed tomography and thyroid ultrasound, along with TRAb, serum thyroxine and clinical symptoms, underpinned diagnosis. V lost 6 bases to trimming and J lost 0 bases, with 15 bases between them. This CDR3 comprises 15 residues. CDR1 and CDR2 (germline): SGHVS, FQNEAQ.

This chain uses TRBV7-8 with TRBJ2-7, with D perhaps matching TRBD1 or TRBD2 (5 bases each). This TCR was recovered from an adult man with Graves' ophthalmopathy. Sequencing was performed on peripheral blood. In DNA, the CDR3 is TGTGCCAGCAGGTATGGCCGGGACGTCTCCTACGAGCAGTACTTC. Translating gives CASRYGRDVSYEQYF.